This T cell receptor beta chain was captured by sequencing in a study of blood T cell repertoires in COVID-19. Germline V lookup: CDR1 SGDLS, CDR2 YYNGEE. V shed 1 base, J shed 2 bases, and the junction held 6 bases outside the gene matches. This CDR3 spans 17 amino acids. The assay was immunoSEQ multiplex PCR, and TCRdb's table has in-frame clones only and misses some. The sample has roughly 250,000 clones; 84% are singletons. The V gene is TRBV9, the J gene TRBJ2-1; the match to TRBD2 covers 10 bases. This TCR was recovered from a human donor in a cohort sampled during active COVID-19. The material sequenced was peripheral blood. The chain's CDR3 is CASSVFLSGGAYNEQFF. The CDR3 nucleotides are TGTGCCAGCAGCGTATTTCTAAGCGGGGGGGCCTACAATGAGCAGTTCTTC. Full variable domain (outside the CDR3, taken from reference TRBV9 and TRBJ2-1): DSGVTQTPKHLITATGQRVTLRCSPRSGDLSVYWYQQSLDQGLQFLIQYYNGEERAKGNILERFSAQQFPDLHSELNLSSLELGDSALYFCASSVFLSGGAYNEQFFGPGTRLTVL.